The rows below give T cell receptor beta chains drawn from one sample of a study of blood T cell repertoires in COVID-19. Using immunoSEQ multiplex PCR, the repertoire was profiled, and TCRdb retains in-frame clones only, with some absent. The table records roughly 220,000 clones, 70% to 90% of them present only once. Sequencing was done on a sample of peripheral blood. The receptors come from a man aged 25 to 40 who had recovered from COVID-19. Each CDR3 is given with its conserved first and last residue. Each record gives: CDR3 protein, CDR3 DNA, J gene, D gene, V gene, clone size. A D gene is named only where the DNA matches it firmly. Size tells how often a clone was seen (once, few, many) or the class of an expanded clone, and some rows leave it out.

cdr3_aa: CASSRGGQEPTDTQYF
cdr3_nt: TGTGCCAGCTCCCGGGGCGGACAGGAACCCACAGATACGCAGTATTTT
j_call: TRBJ2-3
d_call: TRBD1
v_call: TRBV18
clone_size: .

cdr3_aa: CASSFVPRGNEQFF
cdr3_nt: TGTGCCAGCAGCTTCGTCCCAAGAGGGAATGAGCAGTTCTTC
j_call: TRBJ2-1
d_call: .
v_call: TRBV11-3
clone_size: .

cdr3_aa: CASSPAPQGAGNTIYF
cdr3_nt: TGCGCCAGCAGCCCGGCCCCACAGGGGGCTGGAAACACCATATATTTT
j_call: TRBJ1-3
d_call: TRBD1
v_call: TRBV5-1
clone_size: few

cdr3_aa: CSVAHGTGNYEQYF
cdr3_nt: TGCAGCGTCGCACATGGGACAGGGAACTACGAGCAGTACTTC
j_call: TRBJ2-7
d_call: TRBD1
v_call: TRBV29-1
clone_size: .

cdr3_aa: CASSLVGQGFGGYTF
cdr3_nt: TGTGCCAGCAGCTTAGTGGGACAGGGATTTGGTGGCTACACCTTC
j_call: TRBJ1-2
d_call: TRBD1
v_call: TRBV7-2
clone_size: .

cdr3_aa: CASSDRDRGDSPLHF
cdr3_nt: TGTGCCAGCAGCGACCGGGACAGGGGTGATTCACCCCTCCACTTT
j_call: TRBJ1-6
d_call: TRBD1
v_call: TRBV7-2
clone_size: .

cdr3_aa: CSARVLSEAFF
cdr3_nt: TGCAGTGCTAGAGTTCTGAGCGAAGCTTTCTTT
j_call: TRBJ1-1
d_call: .
v_call: TRBV20-1
clone_size: few

cdr3_aa: CASRNRGRDSEKLFF
cdr3_nt: TGTGCCAGCAGAAACAGGGGGAGGGATTCGGAAAAACTGTTTTTT
j_call: TRBJ1-4
d_call: TRBD1
v_call: TRBV6-5
clone_size: .

cdr3_aa: CASSLDHGRGDTQYF
cdr3_nt: TGTGCCAGCAGCTTAGATCACGGGAGAGGAGATACGCAGTATTTT
j_call: TRBJ2-3
d_call: .
v_call: TRBV11-3
clone_size: .

cdr3_aa: CASSLDGQSGTDTQYF
cdr3_nt: TGCGCCAGCAGCTTGGACGGACAGAGTGGCACAGATACGCAGTATTTT
j_call: TRBJ2-3
d_call: .
v_call: TRBV5-1
clone_size: .

cdr3_aa: CASSPQSGEQYF
cdr3_nt: TGTGCCAGCAGTCCACAGTCTGGCGAGCAGTACTTC
j_call: TRBJ2-7
d_call: .
v_call: TRBV6-5
clone_size: .

cdr3_aa: CAWMGTEFSYEQYF
cdr3_nt: TGTGCCTGGATGGGGACAGAGTTCTCCTACGAGCAGTACTTC
j_call: TRBJ2-7
d_call: TRBD1
v_call: TRBV30
clone_size: .

cdr3_aa: CASSISGDGGELFF
cdr3_nt: TGCGCCAGCAGTATCAGCGGGGATGGCGGGGAGCTGTTTTTT
j_call: TRBJ2-2
d_call: TRBD2
v_call: TRBV10-1
clone_size: once

cdr3_aa: CASSLGAGTDTQYF
cdr3_nt: TGTGCCAGCAGCTTGGGGGCCGGCACAGATACGCAGTATTTT
j_call: TRBJ2-3
d_call: .
v_call: TRBV3-1/TRBV3-2
clone_size: .

cdr3_aa: CASSLVRGAIYF
cdr3_nt: TGTGCCAGCAGTTTGGTTCGGGGGGCCATATATTTT
j_call: TRBJ1-3
d_call: .
v_call: TRBV12-3/TRBV12-4
clone_size: .

cdr3_aa: CASSQAYRGRRGYTF
cdr3_nt: TGTGCCAGCAGCCAAGCCTACAGGGGGCGCAGAGGCTACACCTTC
j_call: TRBJ1-2
d_call: TRBD1
v_call: TRBV3-1/TRBV3-2
clone_size: .

cdr3_aa: CASSFGGANNEQFF
cdr3_nt: TGTGCCAGCAGTTTTGGCGGGGCAAACAATGAGCAGTTCTTC
j_call: TRBJ2-1
d_call: .
v_call: TRBV27
clone_size: .

cdr3_aa: CASSSTPGGQSTDTQYF
cdr3_nt: TGTGCCAGCAGCTCAACCCCGGGAGGCCAGAGCACAGATACGCAGTATTTT
j_call: TRBJ2-3
d_call: TRBD2
v_call: TRBV7-9
clone_size: .

cdr3_aa: CASSLQQGNNSPLHF
cdr3_nt: TGTGCCAGCAGCTTACAACAGGGAAATAATTCACCCCTCCACTTT
j_call: TRBJ1-6
d_call: .
v_call: TRBV7-9
clone_size: .

cdr3_aa: CASSKPGQGTGVWEKLFF
cdr3_nt: TGTGCCAGCAGCAAACCGGGGCAGGGTACGGGAGTTTGGGAAAAACTGTTTTTT
j_call: TRBJ1-4
d_call: .
v_call: TRBV7-9
clone_size: .

cdr3_aa: CASSHSPSAGRTYEQYF
cdr3_nt: TGTGCCAGCAGCCATAGTCCCTCCGCAGGTCGGACCTACGAGCAGTACTTC
j_call: TRBJ2-7
d_call: .
v_call: TRBV5-4
clone_size: once

cdr3_aa: CASSMGLAGVIYNEQFF
cdr3_nt: TGTGCCAGTAGTATGGGACTAGCGGGGGTCATATACAATGAGCAGTTCTTC
j_call: TRBJ2-1
d_call: TRBD2
v_call: TRBV19
clone_size: few

cdr3_aa: CASSPIGGPSYEQYF
cdr3_nt: TGTGCCAGTAGTCCCATTGGCGGGCCGTCCTACGAGCAGTACTTC
j_call: TRBJ2-7
d_call: .
v_call: TRBV19
clone_size: .

cdr3_aa: CASSLRAGGGQPQHF
cdr3_nt: TGTGCCAGCAGCCTTAGAGCAGGGGGTGGTCAGCCCCAGCATTTT
j_call: TRBJ1-5
d_call: TRBD1
v_call: TRBV11-2
clone_size: .

cdr3_aa: CASSSNMNTGELFF
cdr3_nt: TGTGCCAGTAGCTCCAACATGAACACCGGGGAGCTGTTTTTT
j_call: TRBJ2-2
d_call: .
v_call: TRBV19
clone_size: .

cdr3_aa: CASSLEGAVGEYEQYF
cdr3_nt: TGCGCCAGCAGCTTGGAGGGGGCCGTCGGAGAGTACGAGCAGTACTTC
j_call: TRBJ2-7
d_call: TRBD1
v_call: TRBV5-1
clone_size: few

cdr3_aa: CSVGSRGRNTGELFF
cdr3_nt: TGCAGCGTTGGTTCCAGGGGGAGGAACACCGGGGAGCTGTTTTTT
j_call: TRBJ2-2
d_call: TRBD1
v_call: TRBV29-1
clone_size: .

cdr3_aa: CASSLRTGGVETQYF
cdr3_nt: TGTGCCAGCAGCTTGCGGACAGGGGGTGTGGAGACCCAGTACTTC
j_call: TRBJ2-5
d_call: TRBD1
v_call: TRBV5-8
clone_size: .

cdr3_aa: CASSPGYQETQYF
cdr3_nt: TGTGCCAGCAGCCCGGGGTACCAAGAGACCCAGTACTTC
j_call: TRBJ2-5
d_call: .
v_call: TRBV11-2
clone_size: .

cdr3_aa: CASSLDQGGSSSYNEQFF
cdr3_nt: TGTGCCAGCAGCTTAGATCAGGGGGGTTCTAGCTCCTACAATGAGCAGTTCTTC
j_call: TRBJ2-1
d_call: .
v_call: TRBV11-3
clone_size: .

cdr3_aa: CASSFGQDRGDLYEQYF
cdr3_nt: TGTGCCAGCAGCTTTGGCCAGGACAGGGGGGATTTGTACGAGCAGTACTTC
j_call: TRBJ2-7
d_call: TRBD1
v_call: TRBV5-6
clone_size: .

cdr3_aa: CASSRNNEGANYGYTF
cdr3_nt: TGCGCCAGCAGCCGGAATAATGAGGGCGCGAACTATGGCTACACCTTC
j_call: TRBJ1-2
d_call: .
v_call: TRBV4-1
clone_size: .

cdr3_aa: CASSASLAGGLKTQYF
cdr3_nt: TGTGCCAGCAGCGCGTCACTAGCGGGGGGGCTGAAGACCCAGTACTTC
j_call: TRBJ2-5
d_call: TRBD2
v_call: TRBV9
clone_size: .

cdr3_aa: CASSIDRANYGYTF
cdr3_nt: TGTGCCAGCAGCATCGACAGGGCGAACTATGGCTACACCTTC
j_call: TRBJ1-2
d_call: TRBD1
v_call: TRBV7-2
clone_size: .

cdr3_aa: CASSLSDRGWTSPLHF
cdr3_nt: TGCGCCAGCAGCTTGTCCGACAGGGGGTGGACTTCACCCCTCCACTTT
j_call: TRBJ1-6
d_call: TRBD1
v_call: TRBV5-1
clone_size: .

cdr3_aa: CASTLLDSLEAFF
cdr3_nt: TGTGCCAGCACCCTACTGGACAGCCTTGAAGCTTTCTTT
j_call: TRBJ1-1
d_call: .
v_call: TRBV6-5
clone_size: few

cdr3_aa: CATSQYEQYF
cdr3_nt: TGTGCCACCAGTCAGTACGAGCAGTACTTC
j_call: TRBJ2-7
d_call: .
v_call: TRBV24-1
clone_size: .

cdr3_aa: CASSIGRLETQYF
cdr3_nt: TGTGCCAGTAGTATAGGCAGATTGGAGACCCAGTACTTC
j_call: TRBJ2-5
d_call: .
v_call: TRBV19
clone_size: .

cdr3_aa: CASSLGQVAGTQYF
cdr3_nt: TGTGCCAGCAGTTTGGGACAGGTAGCGGGGACCCAGTACTTC
j_call: TRBJ2-5
d_call: .
v_call: TRBV6-5
clone_size: .